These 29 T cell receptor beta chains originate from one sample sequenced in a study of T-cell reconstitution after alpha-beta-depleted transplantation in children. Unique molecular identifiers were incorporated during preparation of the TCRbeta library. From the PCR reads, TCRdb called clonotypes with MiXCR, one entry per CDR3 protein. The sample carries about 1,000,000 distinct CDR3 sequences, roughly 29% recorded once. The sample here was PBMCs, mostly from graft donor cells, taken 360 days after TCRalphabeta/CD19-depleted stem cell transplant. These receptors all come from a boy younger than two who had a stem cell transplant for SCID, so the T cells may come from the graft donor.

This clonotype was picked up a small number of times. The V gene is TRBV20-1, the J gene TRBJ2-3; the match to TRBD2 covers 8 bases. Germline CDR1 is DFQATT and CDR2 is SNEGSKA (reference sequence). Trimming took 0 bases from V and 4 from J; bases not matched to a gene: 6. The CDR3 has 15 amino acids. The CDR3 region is CSARDRASGSDTQYF. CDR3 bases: TGCAGTGCTAGAGATAGGGCTAGCGGGTCAGATACGCAGTATTTT.

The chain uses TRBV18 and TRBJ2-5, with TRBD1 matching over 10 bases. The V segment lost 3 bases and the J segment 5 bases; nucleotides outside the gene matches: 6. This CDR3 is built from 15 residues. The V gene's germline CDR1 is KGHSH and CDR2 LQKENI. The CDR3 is CASSPDRGRGETQYF. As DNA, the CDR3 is TGTGCCAGCTCACCTGACAGGGGGCGCGGTGAGACCCAGTACTTC.

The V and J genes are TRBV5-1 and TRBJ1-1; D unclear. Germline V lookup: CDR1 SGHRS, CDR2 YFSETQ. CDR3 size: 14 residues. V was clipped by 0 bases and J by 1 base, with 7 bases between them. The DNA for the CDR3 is TGCGCCAGCAGCTTGGCCAACAGGAACACTGAAGCTTTCTTT. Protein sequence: CASSLANRNTEAFF.

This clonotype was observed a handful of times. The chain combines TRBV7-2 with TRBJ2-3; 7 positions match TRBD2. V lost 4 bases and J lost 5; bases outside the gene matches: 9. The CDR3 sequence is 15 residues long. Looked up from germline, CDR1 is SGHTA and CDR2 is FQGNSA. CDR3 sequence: CASSYGGGFGDTQYF. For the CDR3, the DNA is TGTGCCAGCAGCTACGGCGGGGGTTTCGGAGATACGCAGTATTTT. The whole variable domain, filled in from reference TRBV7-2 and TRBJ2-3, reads GAGVSQSPSNKVTEKGKDVELRCDPISGHTALYWYRQSLGQGLEFLIYFQGNSAPDKSGLPSDRFSAERTGGSVSTLTIQRTQQEDSAVYLCASSYGGGFGDTQYFGPGTRLTVL.

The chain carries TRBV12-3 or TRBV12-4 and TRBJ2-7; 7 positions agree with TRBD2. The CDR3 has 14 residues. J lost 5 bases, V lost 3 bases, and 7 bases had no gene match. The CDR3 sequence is CASSFSREFDEQYF. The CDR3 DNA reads TGTGCCAGCAGTTTTTCGCGGGAGTTCGACGAGCAGTACTTC.

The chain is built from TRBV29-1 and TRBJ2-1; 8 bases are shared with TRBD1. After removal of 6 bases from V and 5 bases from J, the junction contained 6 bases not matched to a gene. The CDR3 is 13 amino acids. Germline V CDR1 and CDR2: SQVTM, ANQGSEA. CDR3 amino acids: CSVDRERHNEQFF. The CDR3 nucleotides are TGCAGCGTGGACAGGGAACGTCACAATGAGCAGTTCTTC.

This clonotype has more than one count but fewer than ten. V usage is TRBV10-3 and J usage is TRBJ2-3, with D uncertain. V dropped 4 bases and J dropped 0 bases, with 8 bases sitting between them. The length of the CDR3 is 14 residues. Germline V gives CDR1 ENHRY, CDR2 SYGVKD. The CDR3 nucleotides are TGTGCCATCAGTGTAGACGCGAGCACAGATACGCAGTATTTT. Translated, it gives CAISVDASTDTQYF.

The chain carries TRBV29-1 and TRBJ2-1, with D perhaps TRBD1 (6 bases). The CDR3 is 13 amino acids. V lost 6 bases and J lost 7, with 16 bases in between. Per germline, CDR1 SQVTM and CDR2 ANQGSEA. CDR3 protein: CSVGQGRGNEQFF. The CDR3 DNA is TGCAGCGTGGGGCAGGGGCGAGGGAATGAGCAGTTCTTC.

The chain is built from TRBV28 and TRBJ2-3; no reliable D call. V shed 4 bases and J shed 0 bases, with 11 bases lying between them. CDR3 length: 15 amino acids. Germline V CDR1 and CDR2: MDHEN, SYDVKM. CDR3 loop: CASSSALSSTDTQYF. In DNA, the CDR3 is TGTGCCAGCAGTTCCGCACTCTCTAGCACAGATACGCAGTATTTT.

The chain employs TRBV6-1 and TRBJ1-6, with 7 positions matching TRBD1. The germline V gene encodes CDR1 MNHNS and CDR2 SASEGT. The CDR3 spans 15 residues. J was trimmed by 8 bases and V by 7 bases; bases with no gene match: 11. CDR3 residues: CASTGQQGRHSPLHF. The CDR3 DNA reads TGTGCCAGCACCGGGCAACAGGGGCGACATTCACCCCTCCACTTT.

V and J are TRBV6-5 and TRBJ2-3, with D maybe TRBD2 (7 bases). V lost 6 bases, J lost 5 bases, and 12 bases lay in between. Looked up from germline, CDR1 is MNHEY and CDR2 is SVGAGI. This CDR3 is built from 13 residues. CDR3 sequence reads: CASRGGGLDTQYF. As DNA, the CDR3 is TGTGCCAGCAGGGGGGGGGGCCTAGATACGCAGTATTTT.

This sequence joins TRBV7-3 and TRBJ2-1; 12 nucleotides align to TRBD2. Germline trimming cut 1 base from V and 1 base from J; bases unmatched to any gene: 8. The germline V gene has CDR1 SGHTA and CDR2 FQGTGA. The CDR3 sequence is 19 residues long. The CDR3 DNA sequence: TGTGCCAGCAGCTTAAATCGCCTAGCGGGGGGGCCGTCCTACAATGAGCAGTTCTTC. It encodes CASSLNRLAGGPSYNEQFF.

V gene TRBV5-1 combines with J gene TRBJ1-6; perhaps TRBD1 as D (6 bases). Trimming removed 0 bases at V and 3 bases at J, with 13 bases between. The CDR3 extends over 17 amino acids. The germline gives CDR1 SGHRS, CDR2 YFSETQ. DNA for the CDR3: TGCGCCAGCAGCTTGGGGCAGGGGAACTTCTATAATTCACCCCTCCACTTT. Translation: CASSLGQGNFYNSPLHF.

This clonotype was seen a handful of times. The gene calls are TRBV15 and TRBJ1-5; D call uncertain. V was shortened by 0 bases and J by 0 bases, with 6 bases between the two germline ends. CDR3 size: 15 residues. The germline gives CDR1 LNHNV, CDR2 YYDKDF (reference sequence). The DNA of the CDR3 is TGTGCCACCAGCAGAGAGTACCATAGCAATCAGCCCCAGCATTTT. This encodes CATSREYHSNQPQHF. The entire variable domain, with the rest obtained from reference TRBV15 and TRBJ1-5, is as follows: DAMVIQNPRYQVTQFGKPVTLSCSQTLNHNVMYWYQQKSSQAPKLLFHYYDKDFNNEADTPDNFQSRRPNTSFCFLDIRSPGLGDTAMYLCATSREYHSNQPQHFGDGTRLSIL.

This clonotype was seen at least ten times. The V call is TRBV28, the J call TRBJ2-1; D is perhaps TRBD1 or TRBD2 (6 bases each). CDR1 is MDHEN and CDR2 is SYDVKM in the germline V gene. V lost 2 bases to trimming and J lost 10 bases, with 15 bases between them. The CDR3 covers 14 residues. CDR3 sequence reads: CASSLPGAPGEQFF. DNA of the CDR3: TGTGCCAGCAGTTTACCGGGGGCCCCCGGGGAGCAGTTCTTC.

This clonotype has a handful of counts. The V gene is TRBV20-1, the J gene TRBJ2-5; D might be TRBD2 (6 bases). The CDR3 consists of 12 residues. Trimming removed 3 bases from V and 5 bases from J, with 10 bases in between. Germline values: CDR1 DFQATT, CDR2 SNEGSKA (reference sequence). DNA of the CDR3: TGCAGTGCTAGGCATGGAGGGGAGACCCAGTACTTC. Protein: CSARHGGETQYF.

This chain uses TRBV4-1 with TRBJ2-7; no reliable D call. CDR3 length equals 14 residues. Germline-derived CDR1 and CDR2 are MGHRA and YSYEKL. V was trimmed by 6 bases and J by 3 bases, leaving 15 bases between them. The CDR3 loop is CASRVTTSFYEQYF. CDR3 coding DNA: TGCGCCAGCAGAGTAACGACATCGTTCTACGAGCAGTACTTC.

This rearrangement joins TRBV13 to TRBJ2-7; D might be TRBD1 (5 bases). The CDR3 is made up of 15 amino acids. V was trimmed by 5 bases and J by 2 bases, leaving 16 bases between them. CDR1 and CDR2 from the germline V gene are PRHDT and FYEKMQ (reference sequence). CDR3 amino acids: CASSADTSPPYEQYF. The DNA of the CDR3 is TGTGCCAGCAGCGCGGACACCTCCCCACCCTACGAGCAGTACTTC.

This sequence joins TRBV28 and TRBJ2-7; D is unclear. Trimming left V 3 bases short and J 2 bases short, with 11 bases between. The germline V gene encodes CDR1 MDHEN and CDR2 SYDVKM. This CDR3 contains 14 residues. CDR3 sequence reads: CASSLEPNPYEQYF. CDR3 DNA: TGTGCCAGCAGTTTGGAACCCAATCCCTACGAGCAGTACTTC.

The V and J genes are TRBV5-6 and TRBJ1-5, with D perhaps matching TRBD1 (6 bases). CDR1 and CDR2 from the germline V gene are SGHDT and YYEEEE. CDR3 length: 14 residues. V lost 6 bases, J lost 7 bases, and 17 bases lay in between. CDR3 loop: CASTDWGGGQPQHF. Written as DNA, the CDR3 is TGTGCCAGCACCGATTGGGGGGGCGGCCAGCCCCAGCATTTT.

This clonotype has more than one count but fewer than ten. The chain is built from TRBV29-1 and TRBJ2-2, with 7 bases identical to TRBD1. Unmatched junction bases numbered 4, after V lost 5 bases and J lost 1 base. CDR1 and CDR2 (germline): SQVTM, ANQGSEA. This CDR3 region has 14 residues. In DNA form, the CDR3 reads TGCAGCGTTCGACAGGGCGTGAACACCGGGGAGCTGTTTTTT. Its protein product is CSVRQGVNTGELFF.

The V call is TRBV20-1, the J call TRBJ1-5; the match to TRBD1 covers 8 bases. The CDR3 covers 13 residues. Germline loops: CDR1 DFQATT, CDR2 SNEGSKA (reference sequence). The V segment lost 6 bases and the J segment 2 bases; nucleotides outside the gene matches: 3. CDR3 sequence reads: CSAQTGGNQPQHF. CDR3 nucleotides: TGCAGTGCGCAGACAGGGGGCAATCAGCCCCAGCATTTT.

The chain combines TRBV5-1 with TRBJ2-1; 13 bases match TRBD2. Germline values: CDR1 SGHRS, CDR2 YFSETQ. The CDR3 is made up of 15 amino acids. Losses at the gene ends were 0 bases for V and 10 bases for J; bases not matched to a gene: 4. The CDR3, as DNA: TGCGCCAGCAGCTTGGACCAGGGACTAGCGGGGGAGCAGTTCTTC. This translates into CASSLDQGLAGEQFF.

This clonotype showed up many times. As DNA, the CDR3 is TGCAGTGCTTTATTCAGGGTCGGTAATGAAAAACTGTTTTTT. Protein product: CSALFRVGNEKLFF. The chain couples TRBV20-1 to TRBJ1-4; possible D gene TRBD1, 5 bases. CDR1 DFQATT and CDR2 SNEGSKA come from the germline V gene (reference sequence). The CDR3 extends over 14 amino acids. Trimming pared 5 bases from V and 4 bases from J, leaving 14 bases between.

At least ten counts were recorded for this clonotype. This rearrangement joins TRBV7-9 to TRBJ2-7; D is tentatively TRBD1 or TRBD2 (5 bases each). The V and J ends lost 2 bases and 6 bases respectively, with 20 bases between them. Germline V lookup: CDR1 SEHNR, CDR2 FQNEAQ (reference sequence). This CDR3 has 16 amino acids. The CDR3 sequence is CASSLSPLGVRGEQYF. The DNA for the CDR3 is TGTGCCAGCAGCTTAAGCCCCCTGGGTGTGAGGGGCGAGCAGTACTTC.

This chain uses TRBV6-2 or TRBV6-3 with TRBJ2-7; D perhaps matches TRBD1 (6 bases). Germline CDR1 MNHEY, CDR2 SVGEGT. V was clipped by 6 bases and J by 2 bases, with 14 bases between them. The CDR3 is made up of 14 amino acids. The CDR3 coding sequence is TGTGCCAGCAGCTTTTGGACAGTGGCCTACGAGCAGTACTTC. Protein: CASSFWTVAYEQYF.

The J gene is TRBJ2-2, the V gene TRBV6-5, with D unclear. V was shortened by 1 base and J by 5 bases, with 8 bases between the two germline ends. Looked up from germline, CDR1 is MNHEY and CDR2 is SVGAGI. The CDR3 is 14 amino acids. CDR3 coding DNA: TGTGCCAGCAGTTACTATTGGGGAACCGGGGAGCTGTTTTTT. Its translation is CASSYYWGTGELFF.

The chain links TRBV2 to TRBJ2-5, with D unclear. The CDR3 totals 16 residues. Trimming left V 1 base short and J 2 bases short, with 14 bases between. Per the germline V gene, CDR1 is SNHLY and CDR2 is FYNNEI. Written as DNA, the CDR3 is TGTGCCAGCAGTGAAGGCCACCGCTCGGTTCAAGAGACCCAGTACTTC. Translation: CASSEGHRSVQETQYF.

CDR3 sequence (DNA): TGCGCCAGCAGCTTGAGAGATCTGGGGAACACTGAAGCTTTCTTT. It codes for CASSLRDLGNTEAFF. The gene calls are TRBV5-1 and TRBJ1-1, with D uncertain. The CDR3 has 15 residues. Germline loops: CDR1 SGHRS, CDR2 YFSETQ. Trimming left V 1 base short and J 1 base short, with 11 bases between. The full variable domain, its missing parts supplied by reference TRBV5-1 and TRBJ1-1, is KAGVTQTPRYLIKTRGQQVTLSCSPISGHRSVSWYQQTPGQGLQFLFEYFSETQRNKGNFPGRFSGRQFSNSRSEMNVSTLELGDSALYLCASSLRDLGNTEAFFGQGTRLTVV.